A single sample gave rise to the 17 T cell receptor beta chains below, sequenced in a study of blood T cell repertoires in COVID-19. Profiled with immunoSEQ multiplex PCR; TCRdb holds only in-frame clones, not every one. This table holds 180,000 or so clones, roughly 80% found once. The sequencing sample was made of peripheral blood. These receptors were taken from a woman aged 40-49 years with COVID-19, enrolled during active disease.

The rearrangement uses TRBV13 and TRBJ1-2; 7 nucleotides agree with TRBD1. Germline CDR1 and CDR2: PRHDT and FYEKMQ (reference sequence). The J segment lost 8 bases and the V segment lost 2 bases, leaving 2 bases of the junction unmatched. This CDR3 comprises 12 residues. In DNA form, the CDR3 reads TGTGCCAGCAGCTTAACAGGGGAAGGCTACACCTTC. It codes for CASSLTGEGYTF. Supplemented by reference TRBV13 and TRBJ1-2, the full variable domain reads AAGVIQSPRHLIKEKRETATLKCYPIPRHDTVYWYQQGPGQDPQFLISFYEKMQSDKGSIPDRFSAQQFSDYHSELNMSSLELGDSALYFCASSLTGEGYTFGSGTRLTVV.

This clone was detected many times. The chain is built from TRBV2 and TRBJ2-2; TRBD1 agrees at 8 bases. The CDR3 loop spans 16 amino acids. Unmatched junction bases numbered 12, after V lost 5 bases and J lost 7 bases. From germline, CDR1 is SNHLY and CDR2 FYNNEI. CDR3 DNA sequence: TGTGCCAGCAGTATACGGGGACAGGCGCTTGGCGGGGAGCTGTTTTTT. It encodes CASSIRGQALGGELFF.

The chain joins TRBV7-9 to TRBJ2-2; no reliable D call. V was cut by 2 bases and J by 7 bases, with 11 bases left in between. This CDR3 comprises 14 residues. CDR1 is SEHNR, CDR2 FQNEAQ, per germline (reference sequence). CDR3 DNA: TGTGCCAGCAGCTTACTTGCGAATCGCGGGGAGCTGTTTTTT. It codes for CASSLLANRGELFF.

The genes are TRBV19 and TRBJ1-1, with D perhaps matching TRBD1 (6 bases). The germline V gene encodes CDR1 LNHDA and CDR2 SQIVND (reference sequence). V was clipped by 5 bases and J by 0 bases, with 10 bases between them. The length of the CDR3 is 14 residues. CDR3 residues: CASSFQGMNTEAFF. The CDR3 nucleotides are TGTGCCAGTAGTTTTCAGGGGATGAACACTGAAGCTTTCTTT.

V is TRBV25-1 and J is TRBJ1-1; D ambiguous. The CDR3 runs to 12 residues. Germline values: CDR1 MGHDK, CDR2 SYGVNS. V lost 8 bases, J lost 4 bases, and 11 bases lay in between. CDR3 nucleotide sequence: TGTGCCAGCGGGGAGGGAACCACTGAAGCTTTCTTT. Its protein is CASGEGTTEAFF.

The rearrangement uses TRBV2 and TRBJ1-4, with D possibly matching TRBD1 (6 bases). This CDR3 comprises 15 residues. Trimming cost V 6 bases and J 0 bases, with 11 bases left between them. The V gene's germline CDR1 is SNHLY and CDR2 FYNNEI. CDR3 residues: CASRPYRATNEKLFF. The CDR3 region has the DNA TGTGCCAGCAGACCCTACAGGGCAACTAATGAAAAACTGTTTTTT.

The V gene is TRBV19, the J gene TRBJ2-3; 8 nucleotides match TRBD2. Germline V gene sequence: CDR1 LNHDA, CDR2 SQIVND (reference sequence). CDR3 length: 15 amino acids. V lost 7 bases, J lost 3 bases, and 9 bases stayed unmatched. The CDR3 is CASTPSGRETDTQYF. The CDR3 bases are TGTGCCAGTACCCCCAGCGGGAGAGAGACAGATACGCAGTATTTT.

The chain has TRBV7-8 and TRBJ2-5; TRBD2 matches 8 bases. With 2 bases clipped from V and 2 bases from J, the junction kept 4 bases outside the gene matches. Germline assignment: CDR1 SGHVS and CDR2 FQNEAQ. This CDR3 has 15 residues. DNA for the CDR3: TGTGCCAGCAGCTTATTCGGCGGGGGGCAAGAGACCCAGTACTTC. Amino acid sequence: CASSLFGGGQETQYF.

Here the CDR3 reads CATSDPTSGRGTGELFF. In DNA form, the CDR3 reads TGTGCCACCAGTGACCCAACTAGCGGGAGGGGCACCGGGGAGCTGTTTTTT. The V and J genes are TRBV24-1 and TRBJ2-2; 13 nucleotides agree with TRBD2. Germline V lookup: CDR1 KGHDR, CDR2 SFDVKD. The CDR3 length is 17 residues. The trim removed 4 bases at V and 4 bases at J, leaving 5 bases unmatched.

This clone was recorded once. The V call is TRBV27, the J call TRBJ2-2, with 8 bases that match TRBD2. CDR1 and CDR2 from the germline V gene are MNHEY and SMNVEV (reference sequence). The V gene end was trimmed by 2 bases and the J gene end by 7 bases; junction bases not matched to a gene: 3. The CDR3 has 14 residues. The CDR3 spells CASSLRGGSGELFF. DNA of the CDR3: TGTGCCAGCAGTTTACGGGGGGGGAGCGGGGAGCTGTTTTTT.

CDR3 nucleotide sequence: TGTGCCAGCAGTTCCTTGACAGGGAACAATTCACCCCTCCACTTT. It codes for CASSSLTGNNSPLHF. The genes are TRBV6-5 and TRBJ1-6; 7 bases map to TRBD1. Looked up from germline, CDR1 is MNHEY and CDR2 is SVGAGI. The CDR3 loop spans 15 amino acids. With V trimmed by 4 bases and J by 7 bases, 7 bases remained unmatched.

Only one count was recorded for this clone. The chain recombines TRBV6-5 with TRBJ2-1, with 8 bases that match TRBD1. Germline CDR1 reads MNHEY; CDR2 reads SVGAGI. CDR3 size: 15 residues. V lost 4 bases to trimming and J lost 4 bases; unmatched junction nucleotides: 6. This CDR3 reads CASSSGTGTYNEQFF. The CDR3, as DNA: TGTGCCAGCAGTTCCGGGACAGGAACTTACAATGAGCAGTTCTTC.

The rearrangement links TRBV28 to TRBJ2-7; D is ambiguous. V shed 3 bases and J shed 4 bases, with 13 bases lying between them. This CDR3 contains 14 residues. Germline V gene lookup returns CDR1 MDHEN and CDR2 SYDVKM. The CDR3 sequence is CASSLGSRPYEQYF. In DNA, the CDR3 is TGTGCCAGCAGTTTGGGTAGCAGACCGTACGAGCAGTACTTC.

This clone was detected once. This chain joins TRBV11-2 and TRBJ2-3, with a possible D match to TRBD1 (6 bases). Trimming shortened V by 4 bases and J by 6 bases, and 11 bases separated the two germline ends. Germline V lookup: CDR1 SGHAT, CDR2 FQNNGV. The CDR3 covers 13 residues. CDR3 nucleotide sequence: TGTGCCAGCAGCTGGGTCCAGGGGGATACGCAGTATTTT. Its translation is CASSWVQGDTQYF.

The genes are TRBV28 and TRBJ2-1; TRBD2 aligns across 12 bases. The V and J ends lost 8 bases and 8 bases, in that order; junction bases with no gene match: 10. This CDR3 comprises 15 residues. The germline V gene encodes CDR1 MDHEN and CDR2 SYDVKM. CDR3 protein: CASPGASGGADEQFF. For the CDR3, the DNA is TGTGCCAGCCCCGGGGCTAGCGGGGGGGCCGATGAGCAGTTCTTC.

The CDR3 loop reads CASSYPDTEAFF. The CDR3 DNA reads as TGTGCCAGCAGTTACCCAGACACTGAAGCTTTCTTT. The V and J genes are TRBV6-5 and TRBJ1-1; D is unclear. Germline values: CDR1 MNHEY, CDR2 SVGAGI. V gave up 2 bases and J gave up 3 bases, with 4 bases separating them. The length of the CDR3 is 12 residues.

This rearrangement joins TRBV18 to TRBJ2-7; 7 bases map to TRBD2. Germline V gene lookup returns CDR1 KGHSH and CDR2 LQKENI. V lost 3 bases and J lost 5; bases outside the gene matches: 10. This CDR3 has 15 amino acids. CDR3 coding DNA: TGTGCCAGCTCACCGGGATCGGGGAGGGGCAACGAGCAGTACTTC. It is translated as CASSPGSGRGNEQYF.